The 32 T cell receptor beta chains given below trace back to one sample, sequenced in a study of T cell responses to AZD1222 COVID-19 vaccine. Produced via immunoSEQ multiplex PCR; TCRdb's table is partial and in-frame only. The sample shows more than 65,000 clones, roughly 80% of them seen only once. The material sequenced was peripheral blood, taken on day 0 of AZD1222 vaccination. The receptors come from an adult in good health.

This chain links TRBV7-2 with TRBJ2-7; no firm D call. This CDR3 comprises 14 residues. Germline-derived CDR1 and CDR2 are SGHTA and FQGNSA. The V end lost 3 bases, the J end lost 2 bases, and 11 bases lay between the germline ends. CDR3: CASSFKFGPYEQYF. For the CDR3, the DNA is TGTGCCAGCAGCTTTAAGTTTGGACCCTACGAGCAGTACTTC.

The V call is TRBV5-1, the J call TRBJ2-7; 11 nucleotides line up with TRBD1. V dropped 2 bases and J dropped 5; count of bases not matched to a gene: 9. The CDR3 has 16 residues. Germline lookup yields CDR1 SGHRS and CDR2 YFSETQ. The CDR3 here is CASSFRTGGASDEQYF. For the CDR3, the DNA is TGCGCCAGCAGCTTTCGGACAGGGGGCGCTTCTGACGAGCAGTACTTC.

J is TRBJ2-7 and V is TRBV6-5; D may be TRBD2 (6 bases). V gave up 2 bases and J gave up 7 bases, with 15 bases separating them. This CDR3 comprises 14 residues. Germline V gene sequence: CDR1 MNHEY, CDR2 SVGAGI. CDR3 sequence: CASSYLWRADEQYF. The CDR3 DNA follows: TGTGCCAGCAGTTACCTATGGAGGGCCGATGAGCAGTACTTC.

The genes are TRBV4-3 and TRBJ1-1; TRBD1 matches at 8 bases. Trimming cost V 0 bases and J 4 bases; bases outside gene matches: 10. This CDR3 has 17 residues. CDR1 is LGHNA and CDR2 is YSLEER in the germline V gene. In nucleotides, the CDR3 is TGCGCCAGCAGCCAAGATGCGGTTGAAACAGGGGGCACTGAAGCTTTCTTT. This encodes CASSQDAVETGGTEAFF.

The CDR3 protein is CASAPGGGGELFF. CDR3 bases: TGTGCCAGCGCCCCCGGGGGAGGCGGGGAGCTGTTTTTT. The V gene is TRBV2, the J gene TRBJ2-2; D is possibly TRBD2 (6 bases). Germline V lookup: CDR1 SNHLY, CDR2 FYNNEI. Trimming cost V 8 bases and J 7 bases, with 14 bases left between them. The CDR3 sequence is 13 residues long.

The chain joins TRBV5-1 to TRBJ2-5, with unresolved D. This CDR3 is 13 amino acids long. Trimming took off 5 bases at V and 4 bases at J, with 12 bases between the two ends. Germline V gives CDR1 SGHRS, CDR2 YFSETQ. The CDR3 DNA is TGCGCCAGCAGGGTAAGCGACCCAGAGACCCAGTACTTC. Protein product: CASRVSDPETQYF.

This clone appeared a few times. The V call is TRBV28, the J call TRBJ2-3; no reliable D call. In germline, CDR1 is MDHEN, CDR2 SYDVKM. Trimming stripped 5 bases from V and 6 bases from J, with 12 bases between. CDR3 size: 13 residues. DNA of the CDR3: TGTGCCAGCAGTAGTACGGCCCGGGATACGCAGTATTTT. Translating gives CASSSTARDTQYF. The whole variable domain, remainder taken from reference TRBV28 and TRBJ2-3, is DVKVTQSSRYLVKRTGEKVFLECVQDMDHENMFWYRQDPGLGLRLIYFSYDVKMKEKGDIPEGYSVSREKKERFSLILESASTNQTSMYLCASSSTARDTQYFGPGTRLTVL.

In this sample, this clone turned up once. This chain links TRBV6-5 with TRBJ2-4; D remains unclear. This CDR3 is 16 amino acids long. Trimming took off 0 bases at V and 0 bases at J, with 9 bases between the two ends. In germline, CDR1 is MNHEY, CDR2 SVGAGI. The CDR3 bases are TGTGCCAGCAGTTACTCATCGAGGAGAGCCAAAAACATTCAGTACTTC. This codes for CASSYSSRRAKNIQYF.

The rearrangement uses TRBV11-3 and TRBJ2-3; D is uncertain. CDR1 is SGHNT and CDR2 is YENEEA in the germline V gene. The V gene lost 5 bases and the J gene lost 0 bases, with 0 bases spanning the gap. There are 11 residues in the CDR3. CDR3: CASSSTDTQYF. CDR3 coding DNA: TGTGCCAGCAGCAGCACAGATACGCAGTATTTT.

This clone was seen only once. V usage is TRBV14 and J usage is TRBJ2-5; maybe TRBD2 (7 bases). Germline CDR1 and CDR2: SGHDN and FVKESK. This CDR3 comprises 16 residues. Between the trimmed V and J ends, which lost 1 base and 1 base, there was a span of 13 bases. CDR3 region: CASSQVGGLLQETQYF. CDR3 bases: TGTGCCAGCAGCCAAGTAGGGGGACTACTCCAAGAGACCCAGTACTTC.

This chain joins TRBV19 and TRBJ2-2, with D unresolved. Germline lookup yields CDR1 LNHDA and CDR2 SQIVND (reference sequence). V was clipped by 4 bases and J by 4 bases, with 10 bases between them. The CDR3 spans 14 residues. In DNA form, the CDR3 reads TGTGCCAGTAGTAGCCCCAGGAGCACCGGGGAGCTGTTTTTT. Residues: CASSSPRSTGELFF.

The chain carries TRBV3-1 (or the pseudogene TRBV3-2) and TRBJ2-7; 7 bases map to TRBD2. V was clipped by 2 bases and J by 6 bases; unmatched bases: 10. The CDR3 covers 15 residues. Germline CDR1 is LGHDT and CDR2 is YNNKEL (reference sequence). This chain's CDR3 is CASSQLGGSGSEQYF. Written as DNA, the CDR3 is TGTGCCAGCAGCCAACTCGGCGGGAGTGGCTCCGAGCAGTACTTC.

This clone was picked up one time. The V and J genes are TRBV7-9 and TRBJ2-5; D unresolved. Germline V gene lookup returns CDR1 SEHNR and CDR2 FQNEAQ (reference sequence). The CDR3 loop spans 15 amino acids. The V end was cut by 2 bases, the J end by 1 base, with 11 bases between. Here the CDR3 DNA reads TGTGCCAGCAGCTTAAAAGTGGATGGCCAAGAGACCCAGTACTTC. Its translation is CASSLKVDGQETQYF.

This clone was observed a few times. The chain uses TRBV28 and TRBJ1-2; D perhaps matches TRBD1 (5 bases). The germline V and J ends were trimmed by 3 bases and 7 bases, with 15 bases remaining between them. The CDR3 has 14 residues. Germline assignment: CDR1 MDHEN and CDR2 SYDVKM. The chain's CDR3 is CASSLVQDGTGYTF. The CDR3 DNA follows: TGTGCCAGCAGTTTGGTACAGGATGGCACTGGCTACACCTTC.

The V call is TRBV28, the J call TRBJ2-1; tentative D call: TRBD2 (5 bases). The germline CDR1 and CDR2 sequences are MDHEN and SYDVKM. The CDR3 has 14 residues. Between the trimmed V and J ends, which lost 3 bases and 7 bases, there was a span of 13 bases. The CDR3 spells CASSFGGSLNEQFF. CDR3 DNA sequence: TGTGCCAGCAGTTTCGGAGGTAGTTTAAATGAGCAGTTCTTC. Combining the CDR3 with reference TRBV28 and TRBJ2-1 gives the whole variable domain DVKVTQSSRYLVKRTGEKVFLECVQDMDHENMFWYRQDPGLGLRLIYFSYDVKMKEKGDIPEGYSVSREKKERFSLILESASTNQTSMYLCASSFGGSLNEQFFGPGTRLTVL.

The chain uses TRBV21-1 and TRBJ2-5. TRBV21-1 is a pseudogene. The CDR3 totals 18 residues. The CDR3 DNA is TGTGCCAGCAGCAAAAAACCCCGCACACCCTTCGAAGAGGAGACCCAGTACTTC. This encodes CASSKKPRTPFEEETQYF.

The rearrangement links TRBV5-4 to TRBJ1-1; 7 bases are shared with TRBD1. V trimming: 4 bases; J trimming: 1 base; junction bases outside the gene matches: 10. This CDR3 has 16 residues. Germline V CDR1 and CDR2: SGHNT, YYREEE (reference sequence). CDR3 protein: CASSPGGGTENTEAFF. CDR3 coding DNA: TGTGCCAGCAGCCCGGGAGGTGGGACAGAGAACACTGAAGCTTTCTTT.

This chain links TRBV30 with TRBJ2-1, with 12 bases matching TRBD2. The CDR3 spans 14 residues. Germline V lookup: CDR1 GTSNPN, CDR2 SVGIG (reference sequence). Losses at the gene ends were 2 bases for V and 9 bases for J; bases not matched to a gene: 5. The CDR3 coding sequence is TGTGCCTGGAGTAAACTAGCGGGAGGTCTTGAGCAGTTCTTC. Its translation is CAWSKLAGGLEQFF.

The rearrangement uses TRBV6-5 and TRBJ1-2, with 8 bases aligning to TRBD1. The germline V gene has CDR1 MNHEY and CDR2 SVGAGI. This CDR3 has 15 amino acids. V lost 5 bases to trimming and J lost 4 bases; unmatched junction nucleotides: 9. The CDR3 DNA reads as TGTGCCAGCAGTCCCGGACAGGGATGGACCTATGGCTACACCTTC. Encoded protein: CASSPGQGWTYGYTF.

The chain is built from TRBV20-1 and TRBJ2-5; 8 bases line up with TRBD1. The CDR3 consists of 13 residues. V trimming: 3 bases; J trimming: 1 base; junction bases outside the gene matches: 1. The germline gives CDR1 DFQATT, CDR2 SNEGSKA (reference sequence). The CDR3 reads CSASQGAQETQYF. CDR3 in DNA: TGCAGTGCTAGTCAGGGGGCCCAAGAGACCCAGTACTTC.

The rearrangement links TRBV3-1 (or the pseudogene TRBV3-2) to TRBJ2-1; D not resolved. V was shortened by 1 base and J by 7 bases, with 14 bases between the two germline ends. CDR1 LGHDT and CDR2 YNNKEL come from the germline V gene (reference sequence). The length of the CDR3 is 15 residues. DNA of the CDR3: TGTGCCAGCAGCCAAGCCGGAAACATGAGGAATGAGCAGTTCTTC. Translation: CASSQAGNMRNEQFF.

The rearrangement joins TRBV9 to TRBJ1-5; 7 bases are a match to TRBD1. The CDR3 runs 16 residues. Germline V gives CDR1 SGDLS, CDR2 YYNGEE. V gave up 4 bases and J gave up 6 bases; unmatched junction bases: 13. The CDR3 coding sequence is TGTGCCAGCAGCATCTGGACAGGCTGGGTGCGTCAGCCCCAGCATTTT. Its protein is CASSIWTGWVRQPQHF.

This chain links TRBV19 with TRBJ2-3; D is perhaps TRBD1 (6 bases). Deletions cut 5 bases from V and 9 bases from J, with 12 bases between. Germline V lookup: CDR1 LNHDA, CDR2 SQIVND (reference sequence). This CDR3 has 12 amino acids. CDR3 sequence: CASSGPGHTQYF. The CDR3 DNA sequence: TGTGCCAGTAGTGGGCCGGGACACACGCAGTATTTT.

The chain carries TRBV7-2 and TRBJ2-5; D gene unclear. The germline V and J ends were trimmed by 1 base and 5 bases, with 8 bases remaining between them. This CDR3 spans 13 amino acids. Germline CDR1 and CDR2: SGHTA and FQGNSA. In DNA, the CDR3 is TGTGCCAGCAGCTTAGAATATTGGGAGACCCAGTACTTC. Amino acids: CASSLEYWETQYF.

The chain joins TRBV27 to TRBJ1-5, with 8 bases identical to TRBD1. The CDR3 length is 14 residues. V lost 3 bases, J lost 5 bases, and 3 bases stayed unmatched. Germline CDR1 reads MNHEY; CDR2 reads SMNVEV (reference sequence). The DNA of the CDR3 is TGTGCCAGCAGTTTCCAGGGGGCGCATCAGCCCCAGCATTTT. This sequence encodes CASSFQGAHQPQHF.

The V call is TRBV19, the J call TRBJ1-4; 9 bases fit TRBD1. J was trimmed by 5 bases and V by 4 bases; bases with no gene match: 14. The CDR3 runs to 18 residues. Germline V gene lookup returns CDR1 LNHDA and CDR2 SQIVND (reference sequence). The CDR3 spells CASSTHPTGGVLNEKLFF. In DNA form, the CDR3 reads TGTGCCAGTAGTACACACCCGACAGGGGGAGTGTTGAATGAAAAACTGTTTTTT.

The chain has TRBV28 and TRBJ2-5; TRBD2 is a possible D gene (6 bases). CDR1 and CDR2 from the germline V gene are MDHEN and SYDVKM. The V and J ends lost 3 bases and 5 bases respectively, with 22 bases between them. This CDR3 comprises 17 residues. CDR3 coding DNA: TGTGCCAGCAGTTTTGGGGTTCGGGTCCCTCGGGGGGAGACCCAGTACTTC. This codes for CASSFGVRVPRGETQYF. Looking up the rest from reference TRBV28 and TRBJ2-5 gives the full variable domain: DVKVTQSSRYLVKRTGEKVFLECVQDMDHENMFWYRQDPGLGLRLIYFSYDVKMKEKGDIPEGYSVSREKKERFSLILESASTNQTSMYLCASSFGVRVPRGETQYFGPGTRLLVL.

This chain joins TRBV7-9 and TRBJ1-5, with a possible D match to TRBD1 (5 bases). Germline-derived CDR1 and CDR2 are SEHNR and FQNEAQ (reference sequence). The CDR3 extends over 15 amino acids. Trimming left V 1 base short and J 1 base short, with 8 bases between. CDR3 sequence (DNA): TGTGCCAGCAGCTTAGTGGGGGACAGCAATCAGCCCCAGCATTTT. This gives the protein CASSLVGDSNQPQHF. Filled out from reference TRBV7-9 and TRBJ1-5, the complete variable domain reads DTGVSQNPRHKITKRGQNVTFRCDPISEHNRLYWYRQTLGQGPEFLTYFQNEAQLEKSRLLSDRFSAERPKGSFSTLEIQRTEQGDSAMYLCASSLVGDSNQPQHFGDGTRLSIL.

This clone was seen just once. This chain joins TRBV10-3 and TRBJ1-2; perhaps TRBD1 as D (5 bases). Germline CDR1 ENHRY, CDR2 SYGVKD. This CDR3 is built from 14 residues. Trimming took off 2 bases at V and 4 bases at J, with 11 bases between the two ends. As DNA, the CDR3 is TGTGCCATCAGTGAGGAAAGGGGCGCCTATGGCTACACCTTC. Residues: CAISEERGAYGYTF.

The chain recombines TRBV29-1 with TRBJ2-3; no firm D call. In germline, CDR1 is SQVTM, CDR2 ANQGSEA. CDR3 length: 12 amino acids. V lost 3 bases and J 3 bases, leaving 7 bases between the germline ends. DNA of the CDR3: TGCAGCGTTGACCTTTCTACAGATACGCAGTATTTT. It encodes CSVDLSTDTQYF.

The V call is TRBV5-4, the J call TRBJ2-3; D gene ambiguous. V lost 3 bases, J lost 13 bases, and 12 bases lay in between. Germline V gene sequence: CDR1 SGHNT, CDR2 YYREEE (reference sequence). The CDR3 loop spans 11 amino acids. The chain's CDR3 is CASSSNGREYF. CDR3 bases: TGTGCCAGCAGCTCGAACGGACGAGAGTATTTT.

V gene TRBV3-1 (or the pseudogene TRBV3-2) combines with J gene TRBJ2-4; D uncertain. The CDR3 extends over 15 amino acids. Per the germline V gene, CDR1 is LGHDT and CDR2 is YNNKEL (reference sequence). V gave up 1 base and J gave up 0 bases, with 7 bases separating them. CDR3 sequence: CASSQAVSAKNIQYF. As DNA, the CDR3 is TGTGCCAGCAGCCAAGCCGTGTCAGCCAAAAACATTCAGTACTTC.